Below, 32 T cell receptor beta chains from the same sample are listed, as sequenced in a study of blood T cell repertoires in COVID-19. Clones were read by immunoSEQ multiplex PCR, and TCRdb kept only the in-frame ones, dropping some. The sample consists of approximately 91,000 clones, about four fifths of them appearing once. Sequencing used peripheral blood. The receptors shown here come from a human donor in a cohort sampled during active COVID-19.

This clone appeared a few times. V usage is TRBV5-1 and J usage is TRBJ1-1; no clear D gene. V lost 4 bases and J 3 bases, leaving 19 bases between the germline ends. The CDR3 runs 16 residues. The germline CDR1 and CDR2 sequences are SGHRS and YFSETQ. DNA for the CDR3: TGCGCCAGCAGCCCGAGGCGGCCGGTAGTTCACACTGAAGCTTTCTTT. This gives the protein CASSPRRPVVHTEAFF.

DNA of the CDR3: TGCGCCAGCAGCTTTCAGGGGTTGAACACTGAAGCTTTCTTT. This translates into CASSFQGLNTEAFF. The V call is TRBV5-1, the J call TRBJ1-1, with a tentative D call TRBD1 (6 bases). Germline V gene sequence: CDR1 SGHRS, CDR2 YFSETQ. The V gene lost 2 bases and the J gene lost 0 bases, with 8 bases spanning the gap. The CDR3 loop spans 14 amino acids.

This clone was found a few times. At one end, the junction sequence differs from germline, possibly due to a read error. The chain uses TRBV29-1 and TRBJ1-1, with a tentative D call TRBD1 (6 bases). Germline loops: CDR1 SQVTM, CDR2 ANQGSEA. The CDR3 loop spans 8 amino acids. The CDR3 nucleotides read TGCAGCCCCGTCCGGGACACTTTT. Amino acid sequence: CSPVRDTF.

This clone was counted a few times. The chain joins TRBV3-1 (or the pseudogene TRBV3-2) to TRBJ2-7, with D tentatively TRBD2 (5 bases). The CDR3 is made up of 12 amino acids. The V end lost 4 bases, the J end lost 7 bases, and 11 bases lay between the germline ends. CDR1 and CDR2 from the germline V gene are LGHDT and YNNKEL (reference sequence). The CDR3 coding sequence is TGTGCCAGCAGCCTTCTCACGGGGGAGCAGTACTTC. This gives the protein CASSLLTGEQYF.

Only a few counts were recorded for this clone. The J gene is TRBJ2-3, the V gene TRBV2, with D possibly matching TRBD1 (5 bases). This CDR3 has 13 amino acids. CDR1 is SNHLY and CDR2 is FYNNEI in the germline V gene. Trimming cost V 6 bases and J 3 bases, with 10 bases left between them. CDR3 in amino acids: CASRARQTDTQYF. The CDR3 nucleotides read TGTGCCAGCAGGGCCCGACAGACAGATACGCAGTATTTT.

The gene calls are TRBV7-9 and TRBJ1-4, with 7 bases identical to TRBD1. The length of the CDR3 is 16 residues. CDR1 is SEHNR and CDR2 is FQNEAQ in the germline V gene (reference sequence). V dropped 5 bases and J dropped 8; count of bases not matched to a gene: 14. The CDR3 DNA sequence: TGTGCCAGCAGCCTGTCAGGGGGATTCGGGAGCGAAAAACTGTTTTTT. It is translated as CASSLSGGFGSEKLFF.

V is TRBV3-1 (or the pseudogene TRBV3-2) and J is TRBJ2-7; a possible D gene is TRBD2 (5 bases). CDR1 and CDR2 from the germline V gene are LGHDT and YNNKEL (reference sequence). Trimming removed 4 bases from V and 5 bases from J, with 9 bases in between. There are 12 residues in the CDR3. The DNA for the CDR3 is TGTGCCAGCAGCCTTTGGGGAGACGAGCAGTACTTC. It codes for CASSLWGDEQYF.

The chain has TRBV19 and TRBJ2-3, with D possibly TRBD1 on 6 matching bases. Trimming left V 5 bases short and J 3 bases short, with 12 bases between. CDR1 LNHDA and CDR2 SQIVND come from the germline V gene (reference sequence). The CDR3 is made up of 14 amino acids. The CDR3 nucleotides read TGTGCCAGTAGTCAGGGGCTCAATACAGATACGCAGTATTTT. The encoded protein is CASSQGLNTDTQYF.

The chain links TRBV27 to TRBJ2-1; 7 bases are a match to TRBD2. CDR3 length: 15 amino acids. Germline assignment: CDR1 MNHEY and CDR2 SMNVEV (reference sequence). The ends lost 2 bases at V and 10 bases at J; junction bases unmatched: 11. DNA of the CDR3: TGTGCCAGCAGTTTAATGGCTAGCGGCGGAGGAGAGCAGTTCTTC. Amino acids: CASSLMASGGGEQFF.

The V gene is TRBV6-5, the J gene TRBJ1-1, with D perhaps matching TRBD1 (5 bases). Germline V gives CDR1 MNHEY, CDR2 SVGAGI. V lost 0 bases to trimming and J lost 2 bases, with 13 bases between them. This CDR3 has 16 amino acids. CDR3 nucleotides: TGTGCCAGCAGTTACTCCTATCGCGGGGGAAACACTGAAGCTTTCTTT. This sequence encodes CASSYSYRGGNTEAFF.

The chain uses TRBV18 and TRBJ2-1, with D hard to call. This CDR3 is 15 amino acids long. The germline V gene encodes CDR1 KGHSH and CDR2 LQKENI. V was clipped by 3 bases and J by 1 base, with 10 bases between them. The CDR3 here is CASSPVTGSYNEQFF. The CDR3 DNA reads TGTGCCAGCTCACCTGTCACGGGTTCCTACAATGAGCAGTTCTTC. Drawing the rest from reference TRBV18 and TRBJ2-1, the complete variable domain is NAGVMQNPRHLVRRRGQEARLRCSPMKGHSHVYWYRQLPEEGLKFMVYLQKENIIDESGMPKERFSAEFPKEGPSILRIQQVVRGDSAAYFCASSPVTGSYNEQFFGPGTRLTVL.

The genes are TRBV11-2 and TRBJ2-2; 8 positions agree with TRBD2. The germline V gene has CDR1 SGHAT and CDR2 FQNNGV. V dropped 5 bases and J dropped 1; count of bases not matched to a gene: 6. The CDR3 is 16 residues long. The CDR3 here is CASSILAGLNTGELFF. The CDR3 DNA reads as TGTGCCAGCAGCATTTTAGCGGGACTGAACACCGGGGAGCTGTTTTTT.

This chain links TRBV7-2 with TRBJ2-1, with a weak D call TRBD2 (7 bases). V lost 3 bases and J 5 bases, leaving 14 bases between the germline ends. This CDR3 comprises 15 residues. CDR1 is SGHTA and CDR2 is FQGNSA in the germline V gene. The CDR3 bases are TGTGCCAGCAGCTTTTTGGGGGGGGCTCACAATGAGCAGTTCTTC. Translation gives CASSFLGGAHNEQFF.

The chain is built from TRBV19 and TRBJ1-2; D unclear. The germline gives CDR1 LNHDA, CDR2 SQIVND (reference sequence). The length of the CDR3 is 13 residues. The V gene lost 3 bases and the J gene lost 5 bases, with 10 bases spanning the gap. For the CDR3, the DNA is TGTGCCAGTAGTATGCAACAGTTTTATGGCTACACCTTC. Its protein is CASSMQQFYGYTF.

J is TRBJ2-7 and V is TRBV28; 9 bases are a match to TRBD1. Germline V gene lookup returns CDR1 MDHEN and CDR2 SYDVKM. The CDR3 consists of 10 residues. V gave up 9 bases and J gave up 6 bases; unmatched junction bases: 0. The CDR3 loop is CARDRGEQYF. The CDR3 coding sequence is TGTGCCAGGGACAGGGGCGAGCAGTACTTC.

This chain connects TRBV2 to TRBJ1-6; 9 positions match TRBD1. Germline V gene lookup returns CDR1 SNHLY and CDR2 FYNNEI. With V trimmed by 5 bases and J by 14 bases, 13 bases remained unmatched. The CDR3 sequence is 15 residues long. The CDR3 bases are TGTGCCAGCAGTCCCGGGACAGGGATAATTCGAACCCTCCACTTT. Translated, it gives CASSPGTGIIRTLHF.

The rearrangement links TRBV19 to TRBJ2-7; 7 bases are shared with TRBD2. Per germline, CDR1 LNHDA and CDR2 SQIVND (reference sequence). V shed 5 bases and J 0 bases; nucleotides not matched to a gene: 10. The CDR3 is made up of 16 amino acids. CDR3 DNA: TGTGCCAGTAGTTTCTCCGGGACTATCAGCTCCTACGAGCAGTACTTC. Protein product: CASSFSGTISSYEQYF.

The CDR3 is CASSFAGRVEAFF. For the CDR3, the DNA is TGTGCCAGCAGTTTTGCGGGCCGAGTTGAAGCTTTCTTT. This chain joins TRBV28 and TRBJ1-1; no reliable D call. The CDR3 runs to 13 residues. Germline CDR1 reads MDHEN; CDR2 reads SYDVKM. V gave up 3 bases and J gave up 7 bases, with 12 bases separating them.

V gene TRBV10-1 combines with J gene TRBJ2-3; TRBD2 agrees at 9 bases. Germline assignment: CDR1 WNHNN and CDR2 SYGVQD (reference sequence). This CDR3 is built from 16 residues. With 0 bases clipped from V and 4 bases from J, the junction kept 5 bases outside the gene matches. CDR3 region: CASSESRAGGSDTQYF. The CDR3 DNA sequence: TGCGCCAGCAGTGAGTCGCGAGCGGGAGGTTCAGATACGCAGTATTTT.

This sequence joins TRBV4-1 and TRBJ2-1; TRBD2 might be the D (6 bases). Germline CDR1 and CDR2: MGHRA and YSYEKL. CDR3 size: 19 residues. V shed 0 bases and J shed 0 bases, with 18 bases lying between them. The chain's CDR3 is CASSQEGSGLSSSYNEQFF. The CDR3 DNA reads TGCGCCAGCAGCCAAGAGGGTAGCGGACTCTCAAGCTCCTACAATGAGCAGTTCTTC.

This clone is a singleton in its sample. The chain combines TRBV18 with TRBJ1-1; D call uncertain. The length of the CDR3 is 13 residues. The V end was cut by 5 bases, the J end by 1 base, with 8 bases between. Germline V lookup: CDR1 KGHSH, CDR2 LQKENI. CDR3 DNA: TGTGCCAGCTCAGCGGCAGCGAACACTGAAGCTTTCTTT. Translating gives CASSAAANTEAFF.

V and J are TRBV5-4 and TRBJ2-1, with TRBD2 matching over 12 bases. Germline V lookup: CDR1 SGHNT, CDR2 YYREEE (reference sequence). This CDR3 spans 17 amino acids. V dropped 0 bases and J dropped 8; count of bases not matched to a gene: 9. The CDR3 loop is CASSLDPTSGRSYEQFF. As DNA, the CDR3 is TGTGCCAGCAGCTTGGATCCGACTAGCGGGAGAAGCTATGAGCAGTTCTTC.

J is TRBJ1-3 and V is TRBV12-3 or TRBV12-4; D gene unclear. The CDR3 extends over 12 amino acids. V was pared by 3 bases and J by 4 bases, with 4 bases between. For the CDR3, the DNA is TGTGCCAGCAGTTTTAGCGGAAACACCATATATTTT. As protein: CASSFSGNTIYF.

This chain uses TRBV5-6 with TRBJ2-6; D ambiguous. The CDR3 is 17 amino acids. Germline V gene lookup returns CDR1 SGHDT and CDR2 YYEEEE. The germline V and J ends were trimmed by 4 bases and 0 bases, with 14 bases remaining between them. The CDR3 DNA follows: TGTGCCAGCAGCACCTCTGTCGGGTCCTCTGGGGCCAACGTCCTGACTTTC. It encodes CASSTSVGSSGANVLTF.

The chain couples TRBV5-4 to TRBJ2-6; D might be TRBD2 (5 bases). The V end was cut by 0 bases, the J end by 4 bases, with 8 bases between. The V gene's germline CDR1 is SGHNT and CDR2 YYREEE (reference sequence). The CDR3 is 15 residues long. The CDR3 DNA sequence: TGTGCCAGCAGCTTGGAAGGGAGCGGGGCCAACGTCCTGACTTTC. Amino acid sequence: CASSLEGSGANVLTF.

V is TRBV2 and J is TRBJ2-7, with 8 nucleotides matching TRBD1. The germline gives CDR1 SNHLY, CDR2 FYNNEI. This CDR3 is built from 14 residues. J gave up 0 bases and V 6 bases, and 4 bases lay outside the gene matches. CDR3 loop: CASRDRVYSYEQYF. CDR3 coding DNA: TGTGCCAGCAGGGACAGGGTGTACTCCTACGAGCAGTACTTC.

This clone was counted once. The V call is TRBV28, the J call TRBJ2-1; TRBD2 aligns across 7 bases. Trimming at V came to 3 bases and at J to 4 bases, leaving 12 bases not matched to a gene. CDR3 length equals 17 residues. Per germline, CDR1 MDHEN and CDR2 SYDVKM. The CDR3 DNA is TGTGCCAGCAGTTTTTCTAAGGGGACTATTATATACAATGAGCAGTTCTTC. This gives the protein CASSFSKGTIIYNEQFF. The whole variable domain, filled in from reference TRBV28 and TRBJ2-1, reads DVKVTQSSRYLVKRTGEKVFLECVQDMDHENMFWYRQDPGLGLRLIYFSYDVKMKEKGDIPEGYSVSREKKERFSLILESASTNQTSMYLCASSFSKGTIIYNEQFFGPGTRLTVL.

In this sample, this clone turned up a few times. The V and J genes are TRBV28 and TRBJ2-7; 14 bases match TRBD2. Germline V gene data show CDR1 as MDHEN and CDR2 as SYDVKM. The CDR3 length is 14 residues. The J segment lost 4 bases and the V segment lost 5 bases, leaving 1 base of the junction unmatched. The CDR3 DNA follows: TGTGCCAGCAGTCGGACTAGCGGGGGGTACGAGCAGTACTTC. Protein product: CASSRTSGGYEQYF.

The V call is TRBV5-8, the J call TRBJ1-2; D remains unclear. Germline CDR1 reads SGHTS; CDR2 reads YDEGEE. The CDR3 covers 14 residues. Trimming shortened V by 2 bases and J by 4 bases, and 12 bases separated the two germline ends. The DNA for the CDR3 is TGTGCCAGCAGCTTAGAGGCAGGAGGCTATGGCTACACCTTC. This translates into CASSLEAGGYGYTF.

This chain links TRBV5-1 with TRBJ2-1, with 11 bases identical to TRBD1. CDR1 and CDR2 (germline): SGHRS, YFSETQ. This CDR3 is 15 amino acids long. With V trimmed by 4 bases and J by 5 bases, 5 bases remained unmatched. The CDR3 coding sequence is TGCGCCAGCAGCCGTGGGACAGGGGGGCACAATGAGCAGTTCTTC. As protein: CASSRGTGGHNEQFF.

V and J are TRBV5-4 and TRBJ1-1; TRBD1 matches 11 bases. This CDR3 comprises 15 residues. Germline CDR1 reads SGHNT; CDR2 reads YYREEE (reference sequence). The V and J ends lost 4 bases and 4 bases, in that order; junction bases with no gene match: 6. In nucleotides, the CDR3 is TGTGCCAGCAGCACGGACAGGGGGCGCATCACTGAAGCTTTCTTT. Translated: CASSTDRGRITEAFF.

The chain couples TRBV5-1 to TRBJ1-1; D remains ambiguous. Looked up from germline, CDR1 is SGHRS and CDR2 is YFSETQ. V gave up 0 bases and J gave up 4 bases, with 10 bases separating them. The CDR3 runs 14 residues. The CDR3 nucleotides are TGCGCCAGCAGCTTGGGAAATCGGGGCACTGAAGCTTTCTTT. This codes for CASSLGNRGTEAFF.